The 24 T cell receptor beta chains in this list originate from one sample, sequenced in a study of T cells in Graves' hyperthyroidism and ophthalmopathy. Amplification of TCR beta CDR3 regions used RNA as the template. RT-PCR in the first round (using the HTBI primer set) targeted the TCR CDR3. Using its own MiXCR run on the multiplex PCR reads, TCRdb lists one record per CDR3 protein. This table has about 400,000 distinct CDR3 sequences, about 14% appearing once. The specimen was blood. The receptors were sampled from a man in his forties or fifties with Graves' ophthalmopathy.

A few counts support this clonotype. This rearrangement joins TRBV5-1 to TRBJ2-5; the match to TRBD2 covers 12 bases. Trimming cost V 6 bases and J 4 bases; bases outside gene matches: 4. The CDR3 consists of 14 residues. CDR1 and CDR2 from the germline V gene are SGHRS and YFSETQ. CDR3 loop: CASNGGLAGETQYF. In DNA, the CDR3 is TGCGCCAGCAACGGGGGACTAGCGGGAGAGACCCAGTACTTC. The variable domain in full, completed from reference TRBV5-1 and TRBJ2-5, reads KAGVTQTPRYLIKTRGQQVTLSCSPISGHRSVSWYQQTPGQGLQFLFEYFSETQRNKGNFPGRFSGRQFSNSRSEMNVSTLELGDSALYLCASNGGLAGETQYFGPGTRLLVL.

A word on this clonotype: A read error is possible here, since a much larger clone lies one base away. The chain carries TRBV28 and TRBJ2-7; D might be TRBD1 (5 bases). Germline V CDR1 and CDR2: MDHEN, SYDVKM. The CDR3 spans 14 residues. The CDR3 here is CARSFLAGAGEQYF. For the CDR3, the DNA is TGTGCCCGCAGTTTTTTAGCTGGGGCTGGGGAGCAGTACTTC.

This clonotype has a count of ten or more. This chain joins TRBV7-2 and TRBJ2-1, with a possible D match to TRBD1 (5 bases). V was cut by 4 bases and J by 0 bases, with 10 bases left in between. The germline V gene encodes CDR1 SGHTA and CDR2 FQGNSA. The CDR3 length is 15 residues. This CDR3 is CASSYDRGSYNEQFF. CDR3 sequence (DNA): TGTGCCAGCAGCTACGACAGAGGCTCCTACAATGAGCAGTTCTTC.

This clonotype was seen at least ten times. This CDR3 reads CASSSSQRSSTDTQYF. Here the CDR3 DNA reads TGTGCCAGCAGCTCTAGTCAGCGGTCTTCGACAGATACGCAGTATTTT. The chain recombines TRBV11-2 with TRBJ2-3; D possibly corresponds to TRBD2 (5 bases). V shed 4 bases and J shed 3 bases, with 17 bases lying between them. The CDR3 spans 16 residues. Germline-derived CDR1 and CDR2 are SGHAT and FQNNGV.

This clonotype appeared many times. The chain employs TRBV10-3 and TRBJ1-2, with D possibly matching TRBD1 (5 bases). CDR3 size: 14 residues. The germline gives CDR1 ENHRY, CDR2 SYGVKD. V lost 0 bases, J lost 12 bases, and 17 bases lay in between. CDR3 residues: CAISESTGSGVDTF. The CDR3 DNA sequence: TGTGCCATCAGTGAGTCTACTGGTTCGGGGGTCGACACCTTC.

This clonotype was recorded at least ten times. CDR3 residues: CASRSMGDLNYGYTF. The DNA of the CDR3 is TGTGCCAGCAGGTCAATGGGGGACCTTAACTATGGCTACACCTTC. The chain recombines TRBV28 with TRBJ1-2; possible D gene TRBD1, 5 bases. The V end lost 6 bases, the J end lost 1 base, and 15 bases lay between the germline ends. The CDR3 consists of 15 residues. Germline CDR1 is MDHEN and CDR2 is SYDVKM.

This clonotype was observed many times. The V and J genes are TRBV5-1 and TRBJ1-2; 9 bases agree with TRBD1. The CDR3 extends over 17 amino acids. After removal of 4 bases from V and 0 bases from J, the junction contained 10 bases not matched to a gene. Germline lookup yields CDR1 SGHRS and CDR2 YFSETQ. The CDR3 spells CASSGEDRGRTNYGYTF. The CDR3 region has the DNA TGCGCCAGCAGCGGGGAGGACAGGGGACGTACTAACTATGGCTACACCTTC.

The sample holds a few counts of this clonotype. The rearrangement uses TRBV7-2 and TRBJ1-4, with 7 bases that match TRBD1. Germline CDR1 and CDR2: SGHTA and FQGNSA. The CDR3 covers 15 residues. With 1 base clipped from V and 3 bases from J, the junction kept 2 bases outside the gene matches. Here the CDR3 reads CASSLGRGANEKLFF. CDR3 DNA sequence: TGTGCCAGCAGCTTAGGCAGGGGGGCTAATGAAAAACTGTTTTTT.

This clonotype has a count of ten or more. The CDR3 reads CASSPPGMGTEAFF. CDR3 in DNA: TGTGCCAGCTCACCACCGGGGATGGGCACTGAAGCTTTCTTT. V gene TRBV18 combines with J gene TRBJ1-1; D gene uncertain. The CDR3 length is 14 residues. From germline, CDR1 is KGHSH and CDR2 LQKENI. Trimming left V 0 bases short and J 4 bases short, with 9 bases between.

This clonotype was found a few times. The V and J genes are TRBV27 and TRBJ2-3, with 8 bases lining up with TRBD2. The V gene's germline CDR1 is MNHEY and CDR2 SMNVEV (reference sequence). The CDR3 sequence is 15 residues long. V trimming: 3 bases; J trimming: 3 bases; junction bases outside the gene matches: 5. The CDR3 coding sequence is TGTGCCAGCAGTTTTCTCGGGGGGGATACAGATACGCAGTATTTT. Translating gives CASSFLGGDTDTQYF.

This clonotype was picked up a small number of times. V is TRBV20-1 and J is TRBJ2-3; D not certain. V shed 0 bases and J shed 6 bases, with 16 bases lying between them. CDR1 is DFQATT and CDR2 is SNEGSKA in the germline V gene (reference sequence). This CDR3 region has 15 residues. CDR3 loop: CSARDSAAPPDTQYF. The CDR3, as DNA: TGCAGTGCTAGAGACTCGGCAGCCCCCCCGGATACGCAGTATTTT.

Many counts were recorded for this clonotype. CDR3 sequence reads: CASSPGGRRENEQYF. The CDR3 DNA reads TGTGCCAGCTCACCGGGTGGCAGACGGGAGAACGAGCAGTACTTC. V usage is TRBV18 and J usage is TRBJ2-7; maybe TRBD2 (6 bases). Trimming took 3 bases from V and 5 from J, leaving 17 bases between them. Germline CDR1 reads KGHSH; CDR2 reads LQKENI. This CDR3 contains 15 residues.

This clonotype was counted between two and nine times. This sequence joins TRBV4-1 and TRBJ2-1, with D possibly called TRBD1 or TRBD2 (5 bases each). Germline CDR1 reads MGHRA; CDR2 reads YSYEKL. V lost 1 base and J 15 bases, leaving 19 bases between the germline ends. CDR3 length: 14 amino acids. Here the CDR3 DNA reads TGCGCCAGCAGCCAAGGTCGGGACCGCAGTTTGGTGTTCTTC. It codes for CASSQGRDRSLVFF.

This clonotype was detected ten times or more. The V call is TRBV29-1, the J call TRBJ2-4, with D possibly matching TRBD1 (5 bases). Germline CDR1 reads SQVTM; CDR2 reads ANQGSEA. This CDR3 is built from 17 residues. Trimming pared 0 bases from V and 0 bases from J, leaving 15 bases between. The CDR3 DNA reads TGCAGCGTTGAAGACTTAGGACAAGGGCTAGCCAAAAACATTCAGTACTTC. This sequence encodes CSVEDLGQGLAKNIQYF.

J is TRBJ1-1 and V is TRBV6-2 or TRBV6-3; D remains ambiguous. The CDR3 extends over 14 amino acids. The germline V gene has CDR1 MNHEY and CDR2 SVGEGT. Trimming removed 5 bases at V and 3 bases at J, with 13 bases between. CDR3 sequence: CASSQNTAYTEAFF. CDR3 nucleotide sequence: TGTGCCAGCAGTCAAAACACGGCTTACACTGAAGCTTTCTTT.

The chain joins TRBV19 to TRBJ2-1, with 12 bases matching TRBD2. The J segment lost 10 bases and the V segment lost 5 bases, leaving 9 bases of the junction unmatched. From germline, CDR1 is LNHDA and CDR2 SQIVND (reference sequence). This CDR3 has 15 residues. The CDR3 reads CASSFGTSGREEQFF. The CDR3 DNA sequence: TGTGCCAGTAGTTTTGGGACTAGCGGGCGGGAGGAGCAGTTCTTC. The full variable domain, rest sourced from reference TRBV19 and TRBJ2-1, is DGGITQSPKYLFRKEGQNVTLSCEQNLNHDAMYWYRQDPGQGLRLIYYSQIVNDFQKGDIAEGYSVSREKKESFPLTVTSAQKNPTAFYLCASSFGTSGREEQFFGPGTRLTVL.

This clonotype was recorded at least ten times. This chain links TRBV2 with TRBJ2-5; D may be TRBD2 (5 bases). Trimming removed 5 bases from V and 5 bases from J, with 18 bases in between. Germline lookup yields CDR1 SNHLY and CDR2 FYNNEI. This CDR3 comprises 15 residues. CDR3 in amino acids: CASSLRLAFGETQYF. CDR3 DNA sequence: TGTGCCAGCAGTCTCAGGCTAGCTTTCGGGGAGACCCAGTACTTC.

About this clonotype itself: This may arise from a read error, as a much more abundant clone is one base away. The conserved phenylalanine or tryptophan is not found at the CDR3 terminus, so this likely reflects a read error. CDR3 DNA: TGTGCCTGGAGTGTGAGGGGAGTCCGCTACAATGAGCAGTTCCTC. Translating gives CAWSVRGVRYNEQFL. This chain links TRBV30 with TRBJ2-1; D possibly uses TRBD1 or TRBD2 (5 bases each). Looked up from germline, CDR1 is GTSNPN and CDR2 is SVGIG (reference sequence). The CDR3 length is 15 residues. V was trimmed by 0 bases and J by 3 bases, leaving 12 bases between them.

This clonotype was counted ten times or more. The rearrangement links TRBV2 to TRBJ2-1; 8 nucleotides agree with TRBD1. Germline loops: CDR1 SNHLY, CDR2 FYNNEI. This CDR3 spans 14 amino acids. V was pared by 6 bases and J by 3 bases, with 4 bases of the junction left unmatched. DNA of the CDR3: TGTGCCAGCAGGCGGACAGGGTTCTACAATGAGCAGTTCTTC. Translated, it gives CASRRTGFYNEQFF.

In this sample, this clonotype turned up a few times. The gene calls are TRBV20-1 and TRBJ1-2, with 7 bases fitting TRBD1. Unmatched junction bases numbered 1, after V lost 3 bases and J lost 3 bases. The length of the CDR3 is 12 residues. Germline-derived CDR1 and CDR2 are DFQATT and SNEGSKA (reference sequence). CDR3 bases: TGCAGTGCTAGTGACAGGGACTATGGCTACACCTTC. Its translation: CSASDRDYGYTF.

DNA for the CDR3: TGTGCCAGCAGTGAAGATGGGGGGTACAATGAGCAGTTCTTC. Encoded protein: CASSEDGGYNEQFF. The chain uses TRBV2 and TRBJ2-1; tentative D call: TRBD2 (6 bases). Germline V gene data show CDR1 as SNHLY and CDR2 as FYNNEI. The CDR3 contains 14 residues. V lost 1 base and J 4 bases, leaving 8 bases between the germline ends. The full variable domain, in which reference TRBV2 and TRBJ2-1 provide the parts outside the CDR3, is EPEVTQTPSHQVTQMGQEVILRCVPISNHLYFYWYRQILGQKVEFLVSFYNNEISEKSEIFDDQFSVERPDGSNFTLKIRSTKLEDSAMYFCASSEDGGYNEQFFGPGTRLTVL.

This clonotype was detected ten times or more. The genes are TRBV20-1 and TRBJ2-7; the match to TRBD2 covers 11 bases. The germline CDR1 and CDR2 sequences are DFQATT and SNEGSKA (reference sequence). Unmatched junction bases numbered 4, after V lost 0 bases and J lost 3 bases. This CDR3 spans 15 amino acids. The CDR3 region is CSARDSGRGGYEQYF. Here the CDR3 DNA reads TGCAGTGCTAGAGATAGCGGGAGGGGAGGCTACGAGCAGTACTTC.

V usage is TRBV20-1 and J usage is TRBJ2-1; weak D call: TRBD2 (6 bases). Germline-derived CDR1 and CDR2 are DFQATT and SNEGSKA (reference sequence). The CDR3 consists of 14 residues. As DNA, the CDR3 is TGCAGAGCCTATGGGAGGACCACCTACAATGAGCAGTTCTTC. Translation gives CRAYGRTTYNEQFF.

This clonotype was detected ten times or more. The chain recombines TRBV20-1 with TRBJ2-1; unclear D gene. Per germline, CDR1 DFQATT and CDR2 SNEGSKA (reference sequence). CDR3 length: 12 amino acids. The V end was cut by 6 bases, the J end by 9 bases, with 15 bases between. CDR3 nucleotides: TGCAGTGCAAACAGTCTTTCAAGTGAGCAGTTCTTC. The encoded protein is CSANSLSSEQFF.